This TCR beta chain was identified in a study of blood T cell repertoires in COVID-19. About the study: Spain, Italy and the United States supplied samples that represented acute and convalescent COVID-19. T cells, B-cell-depleted T cells, or PBMCs supplied cDNA or gDNA.

In the study's own analysis: The authors estimated nucleated cell counts from reference gene primer amplification. Sequencing used immunoSEQ multiplex PCR; TCRdb keeps in-frame clones, though not all of them. That table is the source of V, J and clone size, and D and trimming were worked out from the DNA. The top ten clones hold under 5.5% of a sample with 250,000 to 350,000 clones, more than 70% of them seen once. Germline-derived CDR1 and CDR2 are SNHLY and FYNNEI. The CDR3 loop spans 12 amino acids. J gave up 4 bases and V 8 bases, and 4 bases lay outside the gene matches. Those who participated ranged in age from roughly 18 to 100 years and resided in about 24 US areas.

The gene calls are TRBV2 and TRBJ1-1; 7 bases are shared with TRBD1. This receptor was taken from a woman aged 30 to 39 who had recovered from COVID-19. Sequenced sample: PBMCs or T cells enriched from blood (not recorded which). CDR3: CASDRVGTEAFF. CDR3 DNA: TGTGCCAGCGACAGGGTCGGCACTGAAGCTTTCTTT.